One sample yielded the 18 T cell receptor beta chains listed below, sequenced in a study of blood T cell repertoires in COVID-19. Here immunoSEQ multiplex PCR was the method, and the copy in TCRdb shows in-frame clones only, minus some. Among 200,000 to 250,000 clones listed, around 82% were seen once. The sequenced sample was peripheral blood. The receptor source for this set is a woman aged 25 to 39 who had recovered from COVID-19.

The chain couples TRBV28 to TRBJ2-1, with D possibly being TRBD2 (6 bases). The germline V and J ends were trimmed by 6 bases and 4 bases, with 28 bases remaining between them. The CDR3 is 19 residues long. CDR1 MDHEN and CDR2 SYDVKM come from the germline V gene. The DNA for the CDR3 is TGTGCCAGCAGCCACCCCCTGCCTTTTCGGGAGAGGAAGTACAATGAGCAGTTCTTC. Protein: CASSHPLPFRERKYNEQFF.

The CDR3 DNA is TGTGCCAGCAGCTTGGGCGTTAGCTCCTACGAGCAGTACTTC. This codes for CASSLGVSSYEQYF. The rearrangement joins TRBV5-4 to TRBJ2-7; D gene uncertain. Trimming cost V 0 bases and J 0 bases, with 7 bases left between them. The CDR3 runs to 14 residues. The germline V gene encodes CDR1 SGHNT and CDR2 YYREEE (reference sequence). Combining the CDR3 with reference TRBV5-4 and TRBJ2-7 gives the whole variable domain ETGVTQSPTHLIKTRGQQVTLRCSSQSGHNTVSWYQQALGQGPQFIFQYYREEENGRGNFPPRFSGLQFPNYSSELNVNALELDDSALYLCASSLGVSSYEQYFGPGTRLTVT.

About this clone: At one end, the junction sequence differs from germline, possibly due to a read error. The chain links TRBV6-5 to TRBJ2-5; TRBD1 agrees at 7 bases. This CDR3 comprises 15 residues. Germline assignment: CDR1 MNHEY and CDR2 SVGAGI. The CDR3 spells CASSDSTGAAETQYF. As DNA, the CDR3 is TGTGCCAGCAGTGACTCTACAGGGGCTGCGGAGACCCAGTACTTC.

The rearrangement joins TRBV10-2 to TRBJ2-7; no reliable D call. Trimming removed 6 bases at V and 3 bases at J, with 6 bases between. CDR1 is WSHSY and CDR2 is SAAADI in the germline V gene. This CDR3 has 11 residues. This CDR3 is CASSPGYEQYF. The CDR3 bases are TGCGCCAGCAGCCCCGGCTACGAGCAGTACTTC.

The J gene is TRBJ2-7, the V gene TRBV5-1; 9 nucleotides line up with TRBD1. The CDR3 length is 14 residues. V trimming: 4 bases; J trimming: 2 bases; junction bases outside the gene matches: 4. The germline V gene encodes CDR1 SGHRS and CDR2 YFSETQ. This chain's CDR3 is CASSPGQGPYEQYF. The CDR3 nucleotides read TGCGCCAGCAGCCCAGGACAGGGGCCCTACGAGCAGTACTTC.

The chain carries TRBV27 and TRBJ2-2; D unresolved. With 5 bases removed from V and 7 bases from J, the gap between germline ends came to 17 bases. This CDR3 has 15 amino acids. Per germline, CDR1 MNHEY and CDR2 SMNVEV (reference sequence). DNA for the CDR3: TGTGCCAGCAGTCCTCTGAAGACGGGTGGCGGGGAGCTGTTTTTT. Its translation is CASSPLKTGGGELFF.

V usage is TRBV28 and J usage is TRBJ1-2, with TRBD1 matching 11 bases. The length of the CDR3 is 16 residues. The germline gives CDR1 MDHEN, CDR2 SYDVKM. J gave up 3 bases and V 6 bases, and 9 bases lay outside the gene matches. The CDR3 loop reads CASRSPGQGAHYGYTF. The CDR3 coding sequence is TGTGCCAGCAGATCCCCTGGACAGGGGGCTCACTATGGCTACACCTTC.

V usage is TRBV20-1 and J usage is TRBJ1-2, with a tentative D call TRBD1 (5 bases). The CDR3 is 11 amino acids. Germline V gene lookup returns CDR1 DFQATT and CDR2 SNEGSKA (reference sequence). V was shortened by 7 bases and J by 8 bases, with 14 bases between the two germline ends. The CDR3 region is CSVRRGEGYTF. CDR3 DNA sequence: TGCAGTGTACGAAGGGGCGAAGGCTACACCTTC.

This sequence joins TRBV6-5 and TRBJ1-6; no reliable D call. The germline gives CDR1 MNHEY, CDR2 SVGAGI. V lost 6 bases and J lost 0, with 9 bases in between. This CDR3 has 15 residues. CDR3 loop: CASRDIVSYNSPLHF. For the CDR3, the DNA is TGTGCCAGCAGAGATATAGTCTCCTATAATTCACCCCTCCACTTT.

This chain joins TRBV2 and TRBJ2-7; D may be TRBD2 (7 bases). V was shortened by 7 bases and J by 2 bases, with 9 bases between the two germline ends. The CDR3 has 12 amino acids. Germline CDR1 SNHLY, CDR2 FYNNEI. CDR3 bases: TGTGCCAGCAAGGGGGGGGCCTACGAGCAGTACTTC. Its translation is CASKGGAYEQYF.

The chain recombines TRBV11-2 with TRBJ2-3, with D possibly TRBD2 on 6 matching bases. Trimming pared 4 bases from V and 5 bases from J, leaving 16 bases between. The CDR3 length is 15 residues. Germline V gene sequence: CDR1 SGHAT, CDR2 FQNNGV. The CDR3 DNA follows: TGTGCCAGCAGCTCTGACTGGGACTCGGGAGATACGCAGTATTTT. Translated, it gives CASSSDWDSGDTQYF. The entire variable domain, with the rest obtained from reference TRBV11-2 and TRBJ2-3, is as follows: EAGVAQSPRYKIIEKRQSVAFWCNPISGHATLYWYQQILGQGPKLLIQFQNNGVVDDSQLPKDRFSAERLKGVDSTLKIQPAKLEDSAVYLCASSSDWDSGDTQYFGPGTRLTVL.

The rearrangement joins TRBV28 to TRBJ2-2; TRBD1 aligns across 7 bases. The CDR3 extends over 14 amino acids. The germline CDR1 and CDR2 sequences are MDHEN and SYDVKM. Losses at the gene ends were 8 bases for V and 0 bases for J; bases not matched to a gene: 3. The DNA of the CDR3 is TGTGCCAGCGTGACAGGGACGAACACCGGGGAGCTGTTTTTT. This codes for CASVTGTNTGELFF.

Only one count was recorded for this clone. The sample contains more than one DNA sequence encoding this CDR3. The chain recombines TRBV30 with TRBJ1-5; 7 positions match TRBD1. CDR1 and CDR2 from the germline V gene are GTSNPN and SVGIG (reference sequence). Trimming removed 5 bases from V and 7 bases from J; junction bases left unmatched: 8. The CDR3 loop spans 13 amino acids. CDR3 loop: CAWSGQGGQPQHF. CDR3 sequence (DNA): TGTGCCTGGTCTGGGCAGGGGGGACAGCCCCAGCATTTT.

The genes are TRBV4-1 and TRBJ2-7, with a possible D match to TRBD2 (6 bases). The V and J ends lost 0 bases and 2 bases respectively, with 11 bases between them. The germline gives CDR1 MGHRA, CDR2 YSYEKL. The CDR3 runs 15 residues. This CDR3 reads CASSQDPGLTYEQYF. The CDR3, as DNA: TGCGCCAGCAGCCAAGACCCGGGACTTACCTACGAGCAGTACTTC.

The chain uses TRBV2 and TRBJ2-7; 11 bases match TRBD1. Germline V CDR1 and CDR2: SNHLY, FYNNEI. The CDR3 covers 17 residues. Trimming removed 3 bases from V and 2 bases from J; junction bases left unmatched: 9. CDR3: CASSDTPPGQGAYEQYF. CDR3 DNA sequence: TGTGCCAGCAGTGACACCCCGCCGGGACAGGGGGCCTACGAGCAGTACTTC.

V usage is TRBV27 and J usage is TRBJ2-7, with D uncertain. The CDR3 runs to 13 residues. V lost 0 bases and J 2 bases, leaving 5 bases between the germline ends. CDR1 is MNHEY, CDR2 SMNVEV, per germline (reference sequence). The CDR3: CASSLSRAYEQYF. Here the CDR3 DNA reads TGTGCCAGCAGTTTATCACGGGCCTACGAGCAGTACTTC.

CDR3: CASSLVVVAGHSYEQYF. The CDR3 bases are TGTGCCAGCAGCTTAGTGGTTGTAGCGGGCCACTCCTACGAGCAGTACTTC. The V and J genes are TRBV11-2 and TRBJ2-7, with TRBD2 matching 7 bases. This CDR3 is 17 amino acids long. The germline CDR1 and CDR2 sequences are SGHAT and FQNNGV. Trimming at V came to 1 base and at J to 0 bases, leaving 9 bases not matched to a gene.

The chain employs TRBV5-1 and TRBJ1-1; TRBD1 is a possible D gene (5 bases). Germline values: CDR1 SGHRS, CDR2 YFSETQ. This CDR3 spans 16 amino acids. V shed 4 bases and J shed 1 base, with 17 bases lying between them. CDR3 DNA sequence: TGCGCCAGCAGCCTAAGGGGTGCGGTATCGAACACTGAAGCTTTCTTT. Its translation is CASSLRGAVSNTEAFF. Full variable domain (missing parts from reference TRBV5-1 and TRBJ1-1): KAGVTQTPRYLIKTRGQQVTLSCSPISGHRSVSWYQQTPGQGLQFLFEYFSETQRNKGNFPGRFSGRQFSNSRSEMNVSTLELGDSALYLCASSLRGAVSNTEAFFGQGTRLTVV.